This T cell receptor beta chain was recovered during a study of blood T cells in healthy people across ages. Notes on the study in general: In the absence of known donor CMV status, changes in expanded clonotypes were possibly confounded.

This clonotype was counted a few times. Its antigen remains unknown. Next came a second PCR, run for about 6 to 11 cycles, which used a sample-barcoded 5' primer along with a J-beta primer mix. TCRdb fed the 5' RACE reads into MiXCR, producing one record per CDR3 protein. The data hold about 970,000 distinct CDR3 sequences, with roughly 51% observed a single time. Germline V CDR1 and CDR2: MDHEN, SYDVKM. CDR3 length: 14 amino acids. Trimming pared 9 bases from V and 3 bases from J, leaving 18 bases between. The rearrangement joins TRBV28 to TRBJ2-7; possible D gene TRBD1, 6 bases. This receptor was identified in a woman aged 55-70 years in good health. The sequenced sample consisted of blood. The CDR3 DNA reads as TGTGCCAGTCAGAAGACAGGAAAAAACTACGAGCAGTACTTC. Its translation: CASQKTGKNYEQYF.